This TCR beta chain is from a study of T-cell memory formation after mild COVID-19. Study-level information: TCR clusters were mostly confined to one donor each.

Findings of the study overall: Among CD4+ contracting clones, most were CM and EM, and CD8+ ones EMRA. Clonal second-wave expansions that peaked on day 37 had unconfirmed SARS-CoV-2 specificity. The pre-infection memory compartment contained some responding clones, suggesting cross-reactive memory joined.

This clonotype has only a few counts. Its specificity is unknown. Each CDR3 protein is one row after TCRdb ran MiXCR on the 5' RACE reads. The table records 450,000 or so distinct CDR3 sequences, 20% to 30% of them present only once. The CDR3 has 13 residues. V shed 7 bases and J 4 bases; nucleotides not matched to a gene: 6. CDR1 and CDR2 (germline): DFQATT, SNEGSKA (reference sequence). The source is an adult woman who had mild COVID-19 (a few samples of this study predate the infection). Cell type and time point are not known. Sequencing was done on a sample of PBMCs or a T cell subset sorted from them (not recorded which). This sequence joins TRBV20-1 and TRBJ2-3; 9 nucleotides line up with TRBD2. The CDR3 is CSVAGDRADTQYF. CDR3 coding DNA: TGCAGTGTAGCGGGAGACAGGGCAGATACGCAGTATTTT.